Listed here are 21 T cell receptor beta chains from one sample, sequenced in a study of shared clonotypes between healthy human individuals (dated by TCRdb to about 2020). CD8 naive samples were obtained by positive selection for CCR7 among CD45RO-negative cells, yielding a CD45RA+CCR7+ population from which TemRA cells were excluded. Library preparation was by the immunoSEQ multiplex PCR assay. TCRdb stores this immuneACCESS table with in-frame sequences only. Part of the clones is absent; in the studies checked, under half of the shortfall reflects unresolved V genes, and no reason is known for the rest. In all, the sample holds about 2.1 million clones, and approximately 94% of those were seen once. About 1.5% of the sample is taken by the ten largest. The material sequenced was naive CD8+ T cells from PBMCs. Per the publication, the cell subset or site label means: CD45RA+CCR7+. The source of these receptors is a man aged 18 to 30 in good health. Some clones in this sample may be carry-over from other donors' samples.

V is TRBV28 and J is TRBJ1-5, with D uncertain. The V gene lost 3 bases and the J gene lost 0 bases, with 9 bases spanning the gap. The CDR3 is made up of 15 amino acids. In germline, CDR1 is MDHEN, CDR2 SYDVKM. CDR3 region: CASSLIRNSNQPQHF. The DNA for the CDR3 is TGTGCCAGCAGTTTGATCAGAAATAGCAATCAGCCCCAGCATTTT.

The J gene is TRBJ2-5, the V gene TRBV6-1, with D hard to call. V lost 6 bases to trimming and J lost 4 bases, with 6 bases between them. CDR1 MNHNS and CDR2 SASEGT come from the germline V gene. This CDR3 spans 11 amino acids. The CDR3 coding sequence is TGTGCCAGCAGGAGAGTAGAGACCCAGTACTTC. It encodes CASRRVETQYF.

V gene TRBV7-9 combines with J gene TRBJ2-7; no clear D. V was trimmed by 5 bases and J by 1 base, leaving 9 bases between them. CDR1 is SEHNR, CDR2 FQNEAQ, per germline (reference sequence). The length of the CDR3 is 13 residues. The CDR3, as DNA: TGTGCCAGCAGCCCCGACAAATCCTACGAGCAGTACTTC. This codes for CASSPDKSYEQYF.

This clone was recorded only once. The chain joins TRBV7-2 to TRBJ2-7; maybe TRBD2 (5 bases). V was pared by 5 bases and J by 3 bases, with 17 bases between. CDR3 size: 15 residues. Germline V gene sequence: CDR1 SGHTA, CDR2 FQGNSA. The CDR3 loop reads CASSAGLRPGYEQYF. CDR3 coding DNA: TGTGCCAGCAGCGCAGGACTCCGGCCTGGCTACGAGCAGTACTTC.

V usage is TRBV9 and J usage is TRBJ2-7; the match to TRBD2 covers 8 bases. CDR3 length equals 16 residues. The germline V gene encodes CDR1 SGDLS and CDR2 YYNGEE. With 0 bases clipped from V and 3 bases from J, the junction kept 8 bases outside the gene matches. CDR3 bases: TGTGCCAGCAGCGTAGACCTTACTAGCGGAGGCTACGAGCAGTACTTC. This codes for CASSVDLTSGGYEQYF.

The J gene is TRBJ1-1, the V gene TRBV4-1, with D hard to call. V was shortened by 6 bases and J by 0 bases, with 14 bases between the two germline ends. Per germline, CDR1 MGHRA and CDR2 YSYEKL. The CDR3 extends over 15 amino acids. CDR3 amino acids: CASSPFDGMNTEAFF. As DNA, the CDR3 is TGCGCCAGCAGTCCCTTCGACGGGATGAACACTGAAGCTTTCTTT.

The rearrangement links TRBV14 to TRBJ2-1; unclear D gene. The V end was cut by 1 base, the J end by 5 bases, with 18 bases between. CDR1 and CDR2 from the germline V gene are SGHDN and FVKESK. CDR3 length: 17 residues. The CDR3 here is CASSQGFPTARNNEQFF. The CDR3 coding sequence is TGTGCCAGCAGCCAAGGTTTTCCGACTGCTAGGAACAATGAGCAGTTCTTC.

The chain's CDR3 is CAWNPRRGTDLNTEAFF. CDR3 DNA sequence: TGTGCCTGGAATCCGAGGCGAGGAACAGATCTGAACACTGAAGCTTTCTTT. The V call is TRBV30, the J call TRBJ1-1; D uncertain. The germline CDR1 and CDR2 sequences are GTSNPN and SVGIG (reference sequence). Between the trimmed V and J ends, which lost 4 bases and 0 bases, there was a span of 21 bases. The CDR3 length is 17 residues.

The chain combines TRBV5-1 with TRBJ2-5; TRBD2 matches at 9 bases. The germline gives CDR1 SGHRS, CDR2 YFSETQ. The CDR3 has 15 amino acids. V dropped 3 bases and J dropped 4; count of bases not matched to a gene: 7. CDR3 coding DNA: TGCGCCAGCAGCTCGGGACTAGCTCTCCGAGAGACCCAGTACTTC. It translates to CASSSGLALRETQYF.

On this clone: A read error may explain this, as a much larger clone is one base away. The sample carries other DNA sequences with the same CDR3. V usage is TRBV7-9 and J usage is TRBJ2-1; no clear D. Trimming cost V 1 base and J 7 bases, with 5 bases left between them. Germline values: CDR1 SEHNR, CDR2 FQNEAQ (reference sequence). The CDR3 is 12 residues long. The CDR3 is CASSLGLNEQFF. The CDR3 DNA follows: TGTGCCAGCAGCTTAGGGCTAAATGAGCAGTTCTTC. Combining the CDR3 with reference TRBV7-9 and TRBJ2-1 gives the whole variable domain DTGVSQNPRHKITKRGQNVTFRCDPISEHNRLYWYRQTLGQGPEFLTYFQNEAQLEKSRLLSDRFSAERPKGSFSTLEIQRTEQGDSAMYLCASSLGLNEQFFGPGTRLTVL.

This chain uses TRBV6-1 with TRBJ2-5; 7 bases are a match to TRBD1. From germline, CDR1 is MNHNS and CDR2 SASEGT. The length of the CDR3 is 15 residues. With 3 bases clipped from V and 5 bases from J, the junction kept 9 bases outside the gene matches. In nucleotides, the CDR3 is TGTGCCAGCAGTGACTGGGACAGCAACAGGGAGACCCAGTACTTC. It is translated as CASSDWDSNRETQYF.

Notes on this clone: In the same sample, other DNA sequences code for this CDR3. The J gene is TRBJ1-3, the V gene TRBV5-6; D is undetermined. Trimming pared 0 bases from V and 7 bases from J, leaving 11 bases between. CDR1 and CDR2 (germline): SGHDT, YYEEEE. The CDR3 runs 14 residues. The CDR3 loop reads CASSLGRAGNTIYF. CDR3 sequence (DNA): TGTGCCAGCAGCTTGGGACGGGCGGGGAACACCATATATTTT.

The chain combines TRBV28 with TRBJ2-7, with unresolved D. Germline V gene sequence: CDR1 MDHEN, CDR2 SYDVKM. The CDR3 is 15 residues long. V was cut by 2 bases and J by 2 bases, with 13 bases left in between. CDR3 sequence reads: CASSLPLEKTYEQYF. As DNA, the CDR3 is TGTGCCAGCAGTTTACCTTTGGAAAAAACCTACGAGCAGTACTTC. Complete variable domain (other parts from reference TRBV28 and TRBJ2-7): DVKVTQSSRYLVKRTGEKVFLECVQDMDHENMFWYRQDPGLGLRLIYFSYDVKMKEKGDIPEGYSVSREKKERFSLILESASTNQTSMYLCASSLPLEKTYEQYFGPGTRLTVT.

The rearrangement joins TRBV4-3 to TRBJ2-1; possibly TRBD1 for D (5 bases). V shed 8 bases and J shed 12 bases, with 14 bases lying between them. This CDR3 has 11 amino acids. Looked up from germline, CDR1 is LGHNA and CDR2 is YSLEER. CDR3 nucleotides: TGCGCCAGCGCCCAGGGCGCGGTGCAGTTCTTC. This codes for CASAQGAVQFF.

The CDR3 sequence: CASSIRTSGSKETQYF. CDR3 bases: TGTGCCAGTAGTATTAGGACTAGCGGGAGTAAAGAGACCCAGTACTTC. The chain carries TRBV19 and TRBJ2-5; 13 nucleotides line up with TRBD2. The V gene end was trimmed by 3 bases and the J gene end by 3 bases; junction bases not matched to a gene: 4. Germline assignment: CDR1 LNHDA and CDR2 SQIVND (reference sequence). This CDR3 contains 16 residues.

The V and J genes are TRBV2 and TRBJ2-1; 11 nucleotides align to TRBD2. The CDR3 is 13 amino acids. V dropped 7 bases and J dropped 12; count of bases not matched to a gene: 8. Germline V gene sequence: CDR1 SNHLY, CDR2 FYNNEI. CDR3 nucleotides: TGTGCCAGCACACTAGCGGGAGTTGCAGGGCAGTTCTTC. It is translated as CASTLAGVAGQFF.

The chain carries TRBV27 and TRBJ1-3; TRBD1 matches 7 bases. This CDR3 is built from 18 residues. CDR1 is MNHEY and CDR2 is SMNVEV in the germline V gene (reference sequence). J gave up 4 bases and V 2 bases, and 14 bases lay outside the gene matches. The CDR3 loop is CASSLRPGGGYSGNTIYF. Here the CDR3 DNA reads TGTGCCAGCAGTTTAAGGCCAGGGGGAGGTTATTCGGGAAACACCATATATTTT.

The chain links TRBV29-1 to TRBJ2-6; weak D call: TRBD2 (5 bases). Germline CDR1 SQVTM, CDR2 ANQGSEA. With 7 bases removed from V and 0 bases from J, the gap between germline ends came to 13 bases. There are 15 residues in the CDR3. CDR3 sequence: CSGVEDRSGANVLTF. The CDR3 coding sequence is TGCAGCGGCGTGGAGGACCGCTCTGGGGCCAACGTCCTGACTTTC.

Comment on this clone: Other DNA sequences in this sample translate to the same CDR3. The J gene is TRBJ2-5, the V gene TRBV6-5; 10 positions match TRBD1. The CDR3 sequence is 14 residues long. The ends lost 6 bases at V and 2 bases at J; junction bases unmatched: 3. CDR1 MNHEY and CDR2 SVGAGI come from the germline V gene. The CDR3 reads CASSWTGGQETQYF. CDR3 coding DNA: TGTGCCAGCAGCTGGACAGGGGGACAAGAGACCCAGTACTTC.

V and J are TRBV13 and TRBJ2-1, with 13 bases matching TRBD2. V shed 5 bases, J shed 1 base, and the junction held 8 bases outside the gene matches. In germline, CDR1 is PRHDT, CDR2 FYEKMQ (reference sequence). This CDR3 region has 18 residues. The CDR3 DNA follows: TGTGCCAGCAGCGCTTTCTCACTAGCGGGAGGGTCCTACAATGAGCAGTTCTTC. Translating gives CASSAFSLAGGSYNEQFF.

The chain is built from TRBV2 and TRBJ2-5; 9 bases align to TRBD2. This CDR3 region has 14 residues. V trimming: 7 bases; J trimming: 5 bases; junction bases outside the gene matches: 8. Germline V gene lookup returns CDR1 SNHLY and CDR2 FYNNEI. The CDR3 DNA reads TGTGCCAGCATTTTAGCGGGAGCGTCGGAGACCCAGTACTTC. It encodes CASILAGASETQYF.